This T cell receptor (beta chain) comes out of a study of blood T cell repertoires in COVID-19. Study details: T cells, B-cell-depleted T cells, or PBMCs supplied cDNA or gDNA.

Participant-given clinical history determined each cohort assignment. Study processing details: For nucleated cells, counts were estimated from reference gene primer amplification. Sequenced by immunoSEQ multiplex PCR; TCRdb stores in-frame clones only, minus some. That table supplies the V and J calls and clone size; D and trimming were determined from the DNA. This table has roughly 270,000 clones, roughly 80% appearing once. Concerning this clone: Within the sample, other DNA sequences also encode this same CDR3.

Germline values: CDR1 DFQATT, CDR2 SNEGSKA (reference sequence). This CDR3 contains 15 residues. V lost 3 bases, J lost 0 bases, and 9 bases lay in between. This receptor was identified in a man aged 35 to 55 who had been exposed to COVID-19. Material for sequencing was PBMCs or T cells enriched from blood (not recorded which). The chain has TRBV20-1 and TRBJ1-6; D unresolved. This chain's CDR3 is CSASSGSSYNSPLHF. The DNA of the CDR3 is TGCAGTGCTAGTAGCGGGAGCTCCTATAATTCACCCCTCCACTTT.